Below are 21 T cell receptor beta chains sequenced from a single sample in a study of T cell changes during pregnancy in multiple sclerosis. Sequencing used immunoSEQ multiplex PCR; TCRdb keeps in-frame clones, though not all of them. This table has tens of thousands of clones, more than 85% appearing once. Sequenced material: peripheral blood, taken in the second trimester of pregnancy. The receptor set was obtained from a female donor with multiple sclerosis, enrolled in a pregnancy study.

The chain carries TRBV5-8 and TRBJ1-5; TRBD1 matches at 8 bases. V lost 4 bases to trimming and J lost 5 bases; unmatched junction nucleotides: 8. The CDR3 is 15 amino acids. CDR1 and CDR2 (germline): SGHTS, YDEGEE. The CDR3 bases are TGTGCCAGCAGCCCCGACAGGGGCCAACATCAGCCCCAGCATTTT. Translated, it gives CASSPDRGQHQPQHF.

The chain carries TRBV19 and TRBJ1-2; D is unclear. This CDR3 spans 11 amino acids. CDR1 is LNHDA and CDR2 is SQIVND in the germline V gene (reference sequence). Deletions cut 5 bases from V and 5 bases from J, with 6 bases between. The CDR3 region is CASSRLYGYTF. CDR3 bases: TGTGCCAGTAGTCGACTTTATGGCTACACCTTC.

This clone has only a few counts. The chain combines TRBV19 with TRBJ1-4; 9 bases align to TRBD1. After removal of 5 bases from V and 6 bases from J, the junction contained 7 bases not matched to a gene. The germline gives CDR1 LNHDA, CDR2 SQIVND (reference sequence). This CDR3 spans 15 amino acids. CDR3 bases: TGTGCCAGTAGTCCCGGACAGGGGATCGATGAAAAACTGTTTTTT. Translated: CASSPGQGIDEKLFF.

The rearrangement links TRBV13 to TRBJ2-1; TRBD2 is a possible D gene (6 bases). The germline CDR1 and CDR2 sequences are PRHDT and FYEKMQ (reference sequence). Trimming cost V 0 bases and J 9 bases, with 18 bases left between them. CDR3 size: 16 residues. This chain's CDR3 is CASSLGGTQGVIEQFF. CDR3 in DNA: TGTGCCAGCAGCTTAGGCGGGACTCAGGGAGTCATTGAGCAGTTCTTC.

DNA of the CDR3: TGTGCCAGTAGTATCCAGGGGGCTGCCTATGGCTACACCTTC. Its translation is CASSIQGAAYGYTF. The V gene is TRBV19, the J gene TRBJ1-2, with TRBD1 matching over 8 bases. The CDR3 totals 14 residues. From germline, CDR1 is LNHDA and CDR2 SQIVND (reference sequence). Trimming removed 3 bases from V and 4 bases from J; junction bases left unmatched: 4.

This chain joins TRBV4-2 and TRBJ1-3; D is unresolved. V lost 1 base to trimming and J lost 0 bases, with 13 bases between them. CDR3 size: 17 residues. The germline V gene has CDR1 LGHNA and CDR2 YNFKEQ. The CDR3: CASSQGLVPNSGNTIYF. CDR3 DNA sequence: TGTGCCAGCAGCCAAGGTCTGGTCCCTAACTCTGGAAACACCATATATTTT.

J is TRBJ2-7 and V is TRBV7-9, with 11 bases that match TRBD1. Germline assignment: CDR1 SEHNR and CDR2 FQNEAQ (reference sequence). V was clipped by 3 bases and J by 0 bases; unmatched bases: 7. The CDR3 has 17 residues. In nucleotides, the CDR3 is TGTGCCAGCAGCTTCAACATGGGGACAGGGGGCTCCTACGAGCAGTACTTC. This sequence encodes CASSFNMGTGGSYEQYF.

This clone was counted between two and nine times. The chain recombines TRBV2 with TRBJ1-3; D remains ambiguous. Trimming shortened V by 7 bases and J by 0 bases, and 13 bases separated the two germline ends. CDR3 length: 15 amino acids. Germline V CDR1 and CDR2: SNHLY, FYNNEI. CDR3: CASKVEASSGNTIYF. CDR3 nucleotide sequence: TGTGCCAGCAAGGTGGAGGCGAGCTCTGGAAACACCATATATTTT.

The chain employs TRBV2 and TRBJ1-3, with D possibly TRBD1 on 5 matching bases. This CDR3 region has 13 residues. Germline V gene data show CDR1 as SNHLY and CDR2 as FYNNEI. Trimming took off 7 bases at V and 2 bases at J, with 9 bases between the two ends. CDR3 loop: CASIQGPGNTIYF. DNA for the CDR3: TGTGCCAGCATTCAGGGTCCTGGAAACACCATATATTTT.

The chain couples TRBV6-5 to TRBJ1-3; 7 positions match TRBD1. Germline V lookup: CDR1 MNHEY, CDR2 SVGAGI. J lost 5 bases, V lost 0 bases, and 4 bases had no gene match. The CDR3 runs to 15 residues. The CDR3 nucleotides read TGTGCCAGCAGTTACTCGACAGGGAGAAGAAACACCATATATTTT. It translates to CASSYSTGRRNTIYF.

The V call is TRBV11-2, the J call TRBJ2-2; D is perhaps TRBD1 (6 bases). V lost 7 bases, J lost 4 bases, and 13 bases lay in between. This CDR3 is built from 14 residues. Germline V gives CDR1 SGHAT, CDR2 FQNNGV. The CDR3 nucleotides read TGTGCCAGCAACCTACAGGGAGTCACCGGGGAGCTGTTTTTT. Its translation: CASNLQGVTGELFF. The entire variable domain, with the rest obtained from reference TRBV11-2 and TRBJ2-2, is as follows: EAGVAQSPRYKIIEKRQSVAFWCNPISGHATLYWYQQILGQGPKLLIQFQNNGVVDDSQLPKDRFSAERLKGVDSTLKIQPAKLEDSAVYLCASNLQGVTGELFFGEGSRLTVL.

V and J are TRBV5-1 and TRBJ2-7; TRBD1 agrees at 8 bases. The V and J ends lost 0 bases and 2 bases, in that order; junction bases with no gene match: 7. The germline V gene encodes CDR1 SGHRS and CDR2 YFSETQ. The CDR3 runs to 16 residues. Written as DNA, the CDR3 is TGCGCCAGCAGCTTGGGCCGGGACAGGATCACCTACGAGCAGTACTTC. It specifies CASSLGRDRITYEQYF.

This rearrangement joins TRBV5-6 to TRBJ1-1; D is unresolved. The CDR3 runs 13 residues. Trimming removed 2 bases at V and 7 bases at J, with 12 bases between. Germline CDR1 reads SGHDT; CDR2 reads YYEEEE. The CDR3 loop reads CASSLITVNEAFF. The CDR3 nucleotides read TGTGCCAGCAGCTTAATCACTGTGAATGAAGCTTTCTTT. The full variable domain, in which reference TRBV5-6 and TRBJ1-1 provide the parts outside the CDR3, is DAGVTQSPTHLIKTRGQQVTLRCSPKSGHDTVSWYQQALGQGPQFIFQYYEEEERQRGNFPDRFSGHQFPNYSSELNVNALLLGDSALYLCASSLITVNEAFFGQGTRLTVV.

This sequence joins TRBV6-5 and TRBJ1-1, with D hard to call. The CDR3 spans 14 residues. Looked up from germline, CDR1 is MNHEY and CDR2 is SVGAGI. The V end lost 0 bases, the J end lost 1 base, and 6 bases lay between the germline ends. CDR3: CASSYSRANTEAFF. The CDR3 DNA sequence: TGTGCCAGCAGTTACTCTCGAGCGAACACTGAAGCTTTCTTT.

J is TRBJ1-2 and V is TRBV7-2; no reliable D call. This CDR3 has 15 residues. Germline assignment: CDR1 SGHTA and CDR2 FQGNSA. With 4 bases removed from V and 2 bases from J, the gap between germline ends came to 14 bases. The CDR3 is CASSSPAGGNYGYTF. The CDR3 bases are TGTGCCAGCAGCTCCCCGGCGGGTGGGAACTATGGCTACACCTTC.

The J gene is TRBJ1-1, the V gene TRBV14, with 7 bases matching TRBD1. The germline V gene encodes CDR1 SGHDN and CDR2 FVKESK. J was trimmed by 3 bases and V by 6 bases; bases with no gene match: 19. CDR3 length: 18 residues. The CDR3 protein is CASRQRRQGWGRDTEAFF. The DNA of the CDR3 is TGTGCCAGCAGACAGAGAAGACAGGGATGGGGCCGGGACACTGAAGCTTTCTTT. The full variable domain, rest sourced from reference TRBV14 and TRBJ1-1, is EAGVTQFPSHSVIEKGQTVTLRCDPISGHDNLYWYRRVMGKEIKFLLHFVKESKQDESGMPNNRFLAERTGGTYSTLKVQPAELEDSGVYFCASRQRRQGWGRDTEAFFGQGTRLTVV.

CDR3 sequence (DNA): TGTGCCAGCAGCTTTTACCGTCAGGGGCTTAGCTATGGCTACACCTTC. Translation: CASSFYRQGLSYGYTF. The genes are TRBV7-9 and TRBJ1-2; perhaps TRBD1 as D (6 bases). There are 16 residues in the CDR3. Looked up from germline, CDR1 is SEHNR and CDR2 is FQNEAQ (reference sequence). The germline V and J ends were trimmed by 3 bases and 4 bases, with 18 bases remaining between them. The variable domain in full, completed from reference TRBV7-9 and TRBJ1-2, reads DTGVSQNPRHKITKRGQNVTFRCDPISEHNRLYWYRQTLGQGPEFLTYFQNEAQLEKSRLLSDRFSAERPKGSFSTLEIQRTEQGDSAMYLCASSFYRQGLSYGYTFGSGTRLTVV.

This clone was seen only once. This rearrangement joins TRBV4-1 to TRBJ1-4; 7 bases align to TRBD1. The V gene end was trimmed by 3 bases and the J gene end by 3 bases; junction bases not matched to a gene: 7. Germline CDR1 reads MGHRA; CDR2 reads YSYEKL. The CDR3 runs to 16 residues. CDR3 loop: CASSHATGSANEKLFF. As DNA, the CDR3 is TGCGCCAGCAGCCACGCGACAGGGTCGGCTAATGAAAAACTGTTTTTT.

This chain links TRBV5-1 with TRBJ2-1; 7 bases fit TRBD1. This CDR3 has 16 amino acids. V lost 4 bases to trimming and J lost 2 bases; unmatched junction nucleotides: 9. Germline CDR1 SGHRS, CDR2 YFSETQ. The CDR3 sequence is CASSVAGDRPYNEQFF. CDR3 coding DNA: TGCGCCAGCAGCGTAGCAGGGGACAGACCCTACAATGAGCAGTTCTTC. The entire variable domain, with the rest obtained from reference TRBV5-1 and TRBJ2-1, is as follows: KAGVTQTPRYLIKTRGQQVTLSCSPISGHRSVSWYQQTPGQGLQFLFEYFSETQRNKGNFPGRFSGRQFSNSRSEMNVSTLELGDSALYLCASSVAGDRPYNEQFFGPGTRLTVL.

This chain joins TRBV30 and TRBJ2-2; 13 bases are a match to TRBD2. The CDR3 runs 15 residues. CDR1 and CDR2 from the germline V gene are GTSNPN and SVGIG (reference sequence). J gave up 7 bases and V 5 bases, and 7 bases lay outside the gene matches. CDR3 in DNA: TGTGCCTGGGGCAGGACTAGCGGGAGTTTCGGGGAGCTGTTTTTT. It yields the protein CAWGRTSGSFGELFF.

CDR3 in amino acids: CASSPDSKRYNEQFF. CDR3 in DNA: TGTGCCAGCAGTCCGGACAGCAAAAGATACAATGAGCAGTTCTTC. The genes are TRBV9 and TRBJ2-1, with D maybe TRBD1 (6 bases). The CDR3 spans 15 residues. CDR1 SGDLS and CDR2 YYNGEE come from the germline V gene. V was cut by 5 bases and J by 4 bases, with 16 bases left in between.